Listed here are 9 T cell receptor beta chains from one sample, sequenced in a study of blood T cell repertoires in COVID-19. Sequencing was performed with immunoSEQ multiplex PCR; in TCRdb, only in-frame clones are kept and a portion is missing. The sample includes tens of thousands of clones, approximately 80% seen only once; the top ten take approximately 16%. The sample was peripheral blood. The receptors shown here come from a man older than 75 with active or convalescent COVID-19.

CDR3 loop: CASRVGSSYNSPLHF. CDR3 coding DNA: TGTGCCAGCAGAGTGGGGAGCTCCTATAATTCACCCCTCCACTTT. This rearrangement joins TRBV28 to TRBJ1-6; D not resolved. V lost 6 bases and J lost 0, with 9 bases in between. The CDR3 is 15 residues long. The germline CDR1 and CDR2 sequences are MDHEN and SYDVKM.

The chain combines TRBV6-2 or TRBV6-3 with TRBJ2-1; the D gene is possibly TRBD1 (5 bases). Trimming took off 7 bases at V and 1 base at J, with 14 bases between the two ends. CDR3 length equals 15 residues. Germline CDR1 and CDR2: MNHEY and SVGEGT. DNA of the CDR3: TGTGCCAGCATCCCAATCCAGGGTTCCTACAATGAGCAGTTCTTC. Amino acids: CASIPIQGSYNEQFF.

This chain links TRBV15 with TRBJ1-5, with 8 bases matching TRBD1. Germline lookup yields CDR1 LNHNV and CDR2 YYDKDF (reference sequence). Trimming took 1 base from V and 4 from J; bases not matched to a gene: 6. The CDR3 is made up of 16 amino acids. The CDR3 here is CATSRGDRSYNQPQHF. CDR3 bases: TGTGCCACCAGCAGAGGGGACAGGAGTTATAATCAGCCCCAGCATTTT.

This chain joins TRBV6-5 and TRBJ1-4, with D maybe TRBD1 (6 bases). This CDR3 region has 13 residues. Trimming removed 6 bases from V and 5 bases from J, with 10 bases in between. In germline, CDR1 is MNHEY, CDR2 SVGAGI. The CDR3 loop reads CASSHRVNEKLFF. The DNA of the CDR3 is TGTGCCAGCAGCCACAGGGTGAATGAAAAACTGTTTTTT.

The V gene is TRBV5-5, the J gene TRBJ2-2; D might be TRBD1 (6 bases). This CDR3 comprises 14 residues. The V gene lost 4 bases and the J gene lost 4 bases, with 11 bases spanning the gap. Looked up from germline, CDR1 is SGHKS and CDR2 is YYEKEE (reference sequence). CDR3 nucleotides: TGTGCCAGCAGCGAAAGGGGGTCCACCGGGGAGCTGTTTTTT. This gives the protein CASSERGSTGELFF.

The chain has TRBV3-1 (or the pseudogene TRBV3-2) and TRBJ2-3, with 10 bases matching TRBD2. The CDR3 covers 15 residues. Trimming at V came to 6 bases and at J to 7 bases, leaving 10 bases not matched to a gene. The germline CDR1 and CDR2 sequences are LGHDT and YNNKEL (reference sequence). In DNA form, the CDR3 reads TGTGCCAGCAGAACCGAGCGGGGGGGCTCTTATACGCAGTATTTT. It is translated as CASRTERGGSYTQYF.

The chain carries TRBV12-3 or TRBV12-4 and TRBJ1-6; D not certain. Trimming stripped 8 bases from V and 5 bases from J, with 10 bases between. This CDR3 region has 13 residues. The CDR3 here is CASSVSDNSPLHF. The CDR3 DNA reads as TGTGCCAGCTCGGTATCCGATAATTCACCCCTCCACTTT.

The chain joins TRBV7-2 to TRBJ2-7, with TRBD1 matching 7 bases. V shed 4 bases and J 5 bases; nucleotides not matched to a gene: 2. There are 12 residues in the CDR3. Germline V gene lookup returns CDR1 SGHTA and CDR2 FQGNSA. This CDR3 reads CASSYTGDEQYF. The CDR3 DNA sequence: TGTGCCAGCAGCTACACAGGGGACGAGCAGTACTTC. The full variable domain, in which reference TRBV7-2 and TRBJ2-7 provide the parts outside the CDR3, is GAGVSQSPSNKVTEKGKDVELRCDPISGHTALYWYRQSLGQGLEFLIYFQGNSAPDKSGLPSDRFSAERTGGSVSTLTIQRTQQEDSAVYLCASSYTGDEQYFGPGTRLTVT.

This clone was detected a few times. The rearrangement uses TRBV14 and TRBJ2-2, with 10 positions matching TRBD2. Germline assignment: CDR1 SGHDN and CDR2 FVKESK. The CDR3 length is 15 residues. Losses at the gene ends were 5 bases for V and 4 bases for J; bases not matched to a gene: 4. CDR3 loop: CASSYLAGVTGELFF. The DNA for the CDR3 is TGTGCCAGCAGCTACCTAGCGGGAGTCACCGGGGAGCTGTTTTTT.